These 32 T cell receptor beta chains came from one sample sequenced in a study of shared clonotypes between healthy human individuals. Clones were sequenced by immunoSEQ multiplex PCR, and TCRdb holds only the in-frame ones, with some missing. Of around 500,000 clones listed, around four fifths are singletons. The sample comprised PBMCs. The receptors were gathered from a woman aged 40 to 49 in good health. Some clones in this sample may be carry-over from other donors' samples.

The chain recombines TRBV11-2 with TRBJ2-7; D is uncertain. V lost 5 bases, J lost 6 bases, and 17 bases lay in between. The CDR3 contains 14 residues. Looked up from germline, CDR1 is SGHAT and CDR2 is FQNNGV. The CDR3 nucleotides are TGTGCCAGCAGCCCCGGAAGGTCTGGCTCCGAGCAGTACTTC. Translation gives CASSPGRSGSEQYF.

The chain recombines TRBV30 with TRBJ1-6; a weak D match, TRBD1 (6 bases). The germline gives CDR1 GTSNPN, CDR2 SVGIG (reference sequence). Trimming took off 0 bases at V and 9 bases at J, with 18 bases between the two ends. The CDR3 has 16 residues. CDR3 nucleotide sequence: TGTGCCTGGAGTGTCCATCAGGGGTGGAGTGGTTCACCCCTCCACTTT. Protein product: CAWSVHQGWSGSPLHF. The entire variable domain, with the rest obtained from reference TRBV30 and TRBJ1-6, is as follows: SQTIHQWPATLVQPVGSPLSLECTVEGTSNPNLYWYRQAAGRGLQLLFYSVGIGQISSEVPQNLSASRPQDRQFILSSKKLLLSDSGFYLCAWSVHQGWSGSPLHFGNGTRLTVT.

V and J are TRBV28 and TRBJ2-1, with TRBD2 matching 10 bases. V shed 2 bases, J shed 7 bases, and the junction held 11 bases outside the gene matches. The germline gives CDR1 MDHEN, CDR2 SYDVKM. CDR3 length equals 17 residues. CDR3 protein: CASSLTRGASGSNEQFF. CDR3 DNA: TGTGCCAGCAGTTTAACCCGGGGGGCTAGCGGGAGTAATGAGCAGTTCTTC.

This clone was recorded at least ten times. Distinct nucleotide sequences in the sample also encode this CDR3. The chain carries TRBV6-5 and TRBJ1-2; D is perhaps TRBD1 (5 bases). V was cut by 5 bases and J by 8 bases, with 15 bases left in between. Germline V CDR1 and CDR2: MNHEY, SVGAGI. This CDR3 spans 13 amino acids. CDR3 amino acids: CASSPTRGDGYTF. CDR3 DNA: TGTGCCAGCAGTCCGACCCGGGGGGACGGCTACACCTTC.

This chain links TRBV15 with TRBJ2-1; 10 bases are shared with TRBD2. The CDR3 is 15 amino acids. Germline CDR1 is LNHNV and CDR2 is YYDKDF (reference sequence). J lost 9 bases, V lost 3 bases, and 8 bases had no gene match. CDR3 region: CATSSSGRSWGEQFF. The CDR3 DNA follows: TGTGCCACCAGCAGTAGCGGGAGGTCCTGGGGTGAGCAGTTCTTC. Full variable domain (remainder filled in from reference TRBV15 and TRBJ2-1): DAMVIQNPRYQVTQFGKPVTLSCSQTLNHNVMYWYQQKSSQAPKLLFHYYDKDFNNEADTPDNFQSRRPNTSFCFLDIRSPGLGDTAMYLCATSSSGRSWGEQFFGPGTRLTVL.

The chain recombines TRBV18 with TRBJ1-1, with a possible D match to TRBD1 (5 bases). Trimming took 0 bases from V and 1 from J, leaving 12 bases between them. The CDR3 totals 16 residues. Germline lookup yields CDR1 KGHSH and CDR2 LQKENI. The CDR3 DNA reads TGTGCCAGCTCACCACCGTCCAGGGCTGAGAACACTGAAGCTTTCTTT. Its protein product is CASSPPSRAENTEAFF.

This clone occurred once. The rearrangement uses TRBV7-9 and TRBJ2-5; the D call may be TRBD1 or TRBD2 (5 bases each). V was pared by 6 bases and J by 4 bases, with 15 bases between. The CDR3 runs 14 residues. Germline-derived CDR1 and CDR2 are SEHNR and FQNEAQ (reference sequence). The CDR3 bases are TGTGCCAGCAGTCGGGGCGGGCAGAGAGAGACCCAGTACTTC. Translation: CASSRGGQRETQYF.

V is TRBV6-5 and J is TRBJ2-5; D remains unclear. Germline CDR1 reads MNHEY; CDR2 reads SVGAGI. The CDR3 totals 13 residues. The V gene lost 6 bases and the J gene lost 1 base, with 9 bases spanning the gap. The CDR3 spells CASRFLGQETQYF. CDR3 bases: TGTGCCAGCAGGTTTTTAGGCCAAGAGACCCAGTACTTC.

V usage is TRBV11-2 and J usage is TRBJ2-2, with D perhaps given as TRBD1 or TRBD2 (5 bases each). The CDR3 runs 17 residues. The germline V gene has CDR1 SGHAT and CDR2 FQNNGV. V was shortened by 5 bases and J by 6 bases, with 22 bases between the two germline ends. DNA of the CDR3: TGTGCCAGCAGCCCCGCCGGAGGCAGGGTCGGGGCCGGGGAGCTGTTTTTT. It specifies CASSPAGGRVGAGELFF.

The rearrangement uses TRBV5-4 and TRBJ2-7, with TRBD2 matching over 10 bases. Germline assignment: CDR1 SGHNT and CDR2 YYREEE (reference sequence). The CDR3 is made up of 17 amino acids. V was clipped by 4 bases and J by 5 bases; unmatched bases: 15. CDR3 sequence (DNA): TGTGCCAGCAGCCTGGCTAGCGGGAGCATGGCATCCCACGAGCAGTACTTC. This codes for CASSLASGSMASHEQYF.

The chain is built from TRBV18 and TRBJ1-2; D remains ambiguous. The V gene lost 3 bases and the J gene lost 4 bases, with 9 bases spanning the gap. CDR1 and CDR2 from the germline V gene are KGHSH and LQKENI. The CDR3 loop spans 13 amino acids. The CDR3 nucleotides read TGTGCCAGCTCACCGGACTCAGGCTATGGCTACACCTTC. Translating gives CASSPDSGYGYTF.

V and J are TRBV11-3 and TRBJ2-1; 7 bases are a match to TRBD1. CDR1 is SGHNT, CDR2 YENEEA, per germline. The V and J ends lost 1 base and 8 bases, in that order; junction bases with no gene match: 2. The CDR3 extends over 13 amino acids. In nucleotides, the CDR3 is TGTGCCAGCAGCTTAGGACAGGGCGATGAGCAGTTCTTC. This sequence encodes CASSLGQGDEQFF.

In its sample, this clone was seen once. The V and J genes are TRBV28 and TRBJ2-3; TRBD2 might be the D (6 bases). Germline V gene lookup returns CDR1 MDHEN and CDR2 SYDVKM. The CDR3 has 14 residues. V lost 5 bases and J 5 bases, leaving 14 bases between the germline ends. The chain's CDR3 is CASSPQSGEDTQYF. The CDR3 nucleotides read TGTGCCAGCAGTCCCCAGTCGGGGGAAGATACGCAGTATTTT.

With regard to this clone: The same CDR3 can be traced to other DNA sequences in this sample. This chain connects TRBV28 to TRBJ1-1, with TRBD1 matching 9 bases. The germline CDR1 and CDR2 sequences are MDHEN and SYDVKM. The CDR3 spans 14 residues. V shed 5 bases, J shed 4 bases, and the junction held 5 bases outside the gene matches. The CDR3 DNA reads as TGTGCCAGCAGTGCACAGACAGGGGGCACTGAAGCTTTCTTT. This gives the protein CASSAQTGGTEAFF.

This clone was counted at least ten times. The CDR3 loop is CASSRNHQGRETQYF. DNA of the CDR3: TGCGCCAGCAGCCGGAATCATCAGGGAAGGGAGACCCAGTACTTC. The V and J genes are TRBV4-3 and TRBJ2-5; a weak D match, TRBD1 (5 bases). Trimming left V 4 bases short and J 5 bases short, with 17 bases between. The CDR3 loop spans 15 amino acids. Germline assignment: CDR1 LGHNA and CDR2 YSLEER.

There are a few counts of this clone. The V call is TRBV4-2, the J call TRBJ2-2; D not resolved. The CDR3 has 14 residues. From germline, CDR1 is LGHNA and CDR2 YNFKEQ. Deletions cut 3 bases from V and 6 bases from J, with 11 bases between. CDR3 loop: CASSHLRESGELFF. The CDR3 DNA reads as TGTGCCAGCAGCCATCTGCGAGAGTCCGGGGAGCTGTTTTTT.

In its sample, this clone was seen a few times. The V call is TRBV6-5, the J call TRBJ1-1; D uncertain. V was cut by 6 bases and J by 0 bases, with 8 bases left in between. The CDR3 length is 13 residues. Germline V gene lookup returns CDR1 MNHEY and CDR2 SVGAGI. CDR3 in amino acids: CASSLTMNTEAFF. CDR3 DNA sequence: TGTGCCAGCAGCCTGACAATGAACACTGAAGCTTTCTTT.

V usage is TRBV4-1 and J usage is TRBJ2-5, with TRBD2 matching 9 bases. Trimming at V came to 4 bases and at J to 4 bases, leaving 4 bases not matched to a gene. Germline CDR1 is MGHRA and CDR2 is YSYEKL. The CDR3 contains 14 residues. The CDR3 DNA sequence: TGCGCCAGCAGCCGCTTAGCGGGAGTAGAGACCCAGTACTTC. This encodes CASSRLAGVETQYF.

This clone appeared a single time. This rearrangement joins TRBV5-1 to TRBJ2-7; perhaps TRBD1 as D (6 bases). The germline V gene encodes CDR1 SGHRS and CDR2 YFSETQ. This CDR3 region has 14 residues. V dropped 3 bases and J dropped 2 bases, with 12 bases sitting between them. CDR3 protein: CASSWGQDAYEQYF. The CDR3, as DNA: TGCGCCAGCAGCTGGGGGCAGGACGCCTACGAGCAGTACTTC.

The V and J genes are TRBV11-2 and TRBJ2-7, with TRBD1 as a possible D gene (6 bases). The CDR3 has 16 residues. Between the trimmed V and J ends, which lost 3 bases and 2 bases, there was a span of 17 bases. Germline values: CDR1 SGHAT, CDR2 FQNNGV. The CDR3 DNA sequence: TGTGCCAGCAGCTTTGGGACAAGTCGTATGACCTACGAGCAGTACTTC. It codes for CASSFGTSRMTYEQYF.

The rearrangement links TRBV15 to TRBJ2-1, with 10 bases fitting TRBD2. Germline trimming cut 3 bases from V and 8 bases from J; bases unmatched to any gene: 7. Germline V CDR1 and CDR2: LNHNV, YYDKDF (reference sequence). The CDR3 contains 15 residues. This CDR3 is CATSRELAGEDEQFF. The CDR3 DNA is TGTGCCACCAGCAGGGAGCTAGCGGGAGAGGATGAGCAGTTCTTC.

The chain has TRBV19 and TRBJ1-2, with unresolved D. V shed 1 base and J shed 0 bases, with 15 bases lying between them. The CDR3 has 17 amino acids. Germline CDR1 LNHDA, CDR2 SQIVND (reference sequence). CDR3 nucleotides: TGTGCCAGTAGTATAGGCCGCCAGAGAGGACCTAACTATGGCTACACCTTC. It specifies CASSIGRQRGPNYGYTF.

The V call is TRBV29-1, the J call TRBJ2-2, with TRBD1 identical over 7 bases. The CDR3 sequence is 16 residues long. J gave up 0 bases and V 7 bases, and 11 bases lay outside the gene matches. Per germline, CDR1 SQVTM and CDR2 ANQGSEA. DNA for the CDR3: TGCAGCGCCAGAATGGGAGACAGGGCGAACACCGGGGAGCTGTTTTTT. It specifies CSARMGDRANTGELFF.

On this clone itself: A far larger clone is off by one base, so a read error is likely. This rearrangement joins TRBV10-2 to TRBJ1-2; D is undetermined. The germline gives CDR1 WSHSY, CDR2 SAAADI. This CDR3 has 14 residues. CDR3 amino acids: CASSEMVSNHGYTF. CDR3 in DNA: TGCGCCAGCAGTGAAATGGTCTCTAACCATGGCTACACCTTC.

This chain links TRBV18 with TRBJ2-7, with D maybe TRBD1 (6 bases). Trimming removed 4 bases from V and 3 bases from J, with 10 bases in between. The CDR3 contains 13 residues. Germline V lookup: CDR1 KGHSH, CDR2 LQKENI. The CDR3 DNA reads TGTGCCAGCTCACAGGACAGCAACTACGAGCAGTACTTC. As protein: CASSQDSNYEQYF.

The chain has TRBV9 and TRBJ1-1, with D uncertain. The V gene's germline CDR1 is SGDLS and CDR2 YYNGEE. V dropped 2 bases and J dropped 3 bases, with 8 bases sitting between them. There are 13 residues in the CDR3. CDR3 sequence (DNA): TGTGCCAGCAGCGTTGGGATCCACACTGAAGCTTTCTTT. Its protein product is CASSVGIHTEAFF.

This sequence joins TRBV7-7 and TRBJ2-1; 13 bases are a match to TRBD2. The V gene's germline CDR1 is SSHAT and CDR2 FNYEAQ (reference sequence). The CDR3 totals 15 residues. The V and J ends lost 5 bases and 8 bases, in that order; junction bases with no gene match: 6. DNA for the CDR3: TGTGCCAGCAGCCTACTAGCGGGAGGGAGCGATGAGCAGTTCTTC. This encodes CASSLLAGGSDEQFF.

This rearrangement joins TRBV11-2 to TRBJ2-7; a possible D gene is TRBD1 (5 bases). Trimming removed 0 bases at V and 7 bases at J, with 16 bases between. There are 15 residues in the CDR3. Germline assignment: CDR1 SGHAT and CDR2 FQNNGV. The DNA for the CDR3 is TGTGCCAGCAGCTTAGATCGCTTAGGGGTAAAGGAGCAGTACTTC. Translating gives CASSLDRLGVKEQYF.

The chain uses TRBV7-2 and TRBJ1-2, with D unresolved. V was shortened by 2 bases and J by 2 bases, with 9 bases between the two germline ends. The germline CDR1 and CDR2 sequences are SGHTA and FQGNSA. The CDR3 is 14 amino acids. The CDR3 region has the DNA TGTGCCAGCAGCTTAAGTCTACAGAACTATGGCTACACCTTC. It translates to CASSLSLQNYGYTF.

J is TRBJ1-5 and V is TRBV6-1; 8 bases align to TRBD1. The trim removed 7 bases at V and 5 bases at J, leaving 10 bases unmatched. This CDR3 region has 15 residues. The germline CDR1 and CDR2 sequences are MNHNS and SASEGT. The CDR3 DNA reads TGTGCCAGCATCGAGATGGACAGGGATTATCAGCCCCAGCATTTT. It specifies CASIEMDRDYQPQHF.

The V and J genes are TRBV5-1 and TRBJ2-3; the D call may be TRBD1 or TRBD2 (6 bases each). The germline CDR1 and CDR2 sequences are SGHRS and YFSETQ. The length of the CDR3 is 14 residues. Trimming removed 4 bases at V and 6 bases at J, with 15 bases between. Here the CDR3 DNA reads TGCGCCAGCAGCCCCGACTCGGGGGCGGATACGCAGTATTTT. This translates into CASSPDSGADTQYF.

The chain carries TRBV27 and TRBJ2-1; maybe TRBD2 (5 bases). V gave up 7 bases and J gave up 4 bases, with 17 bases separating them. CDR3 length equals 15 residues. CDR1 and CDR2 from the germline V gene are MNHEY and SMNVEV (reference sequence). The CDR3 reads CASTLTPGRYNEQFF. The CDR3 DNA follows: TGTGCCAGCACCCTGACCCCGGGAAGATACAATGAGCAGTTCTTC.